This T cell receptor beta chain was sequenced in a study of T-cell memory formation after mild COVID-19. Study context: The two donors had largely donor-specific TCR clusters.

Trimming left V 0 bases short and J 8 bases short, with 5 bases between. The length of the CDR3 is 12 residues. CDR1 LNHNV and CDR2 YYDKDF come from the germline V gene (reference sequence). Barcoded TCR alpha and TCR beta cDNA libraries with UMIs came from 5'RACE using constant-segment primers. MiXCR, run by TCRdb on the 5' RACE reads, gives a single entry per CDR3 protein. Of about 210,000 distinct CDR3 sequences in the sample, about 10% are singletons; the top ten hold approximately 2.8%. Study outcomes and limitations: That cross-reactive memory joined was suggested by some responding clones appearing in pre-infection memory.

This clonotype showed up just a few times. Its target is not known. This sequence joins TRBV15 and TRBJ1-3; D not resolved. Sequenced: PBMCs or a T cell subset sorted from them (not recorded which). The origin of this receptor is a man between 18 and 35 years old who had mild COVID-19 (a few samples of this study predate the infection). Cell type and time point are not known. As DNA, the CDR3 is TGTGCCACCAGCAGAGATTCGGACACCATATATTTT. The encoded protein is CATSRDSDTIYF.